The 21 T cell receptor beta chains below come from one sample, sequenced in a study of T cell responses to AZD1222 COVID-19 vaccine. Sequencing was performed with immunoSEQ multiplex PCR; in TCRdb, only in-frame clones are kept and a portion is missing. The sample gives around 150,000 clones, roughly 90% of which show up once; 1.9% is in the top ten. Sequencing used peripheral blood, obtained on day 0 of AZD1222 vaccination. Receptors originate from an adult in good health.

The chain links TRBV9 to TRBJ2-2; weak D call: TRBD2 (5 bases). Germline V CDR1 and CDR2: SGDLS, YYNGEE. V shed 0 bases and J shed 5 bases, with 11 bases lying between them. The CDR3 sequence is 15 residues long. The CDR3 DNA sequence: TGTGCCAGCAGCGTAGCTAATGGCGGGACCGGGGAGCTGTTTTTT. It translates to CASSVANGGTGELFF.

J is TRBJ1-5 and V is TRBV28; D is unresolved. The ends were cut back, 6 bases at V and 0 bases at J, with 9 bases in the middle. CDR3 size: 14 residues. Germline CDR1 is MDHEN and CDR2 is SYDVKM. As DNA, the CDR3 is TGTGCCAGCAGCCTAACAAGTAGCAATCAGCCCCAGCATTTT. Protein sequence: CASSLTSSNQPQHF.

CDR3 sequence reads: CAWGQADSPLHF. Written as DNA, the CDR3 is TGTGCCTGGGGACAGGCGGATTCACCCCTCCACTTT. The chain is built from TRBV30 and TRBJ1-6; 7 nucleotides agree with TRBD1. The germline V gene encodes CDR1 GTSNPN and CDR2 SVGIG (reference sequence). After removal of 5 bases from V and 8 bases from J, the junction contained 3 bases not matched to a gene. The CDR3 runs 12 residues.

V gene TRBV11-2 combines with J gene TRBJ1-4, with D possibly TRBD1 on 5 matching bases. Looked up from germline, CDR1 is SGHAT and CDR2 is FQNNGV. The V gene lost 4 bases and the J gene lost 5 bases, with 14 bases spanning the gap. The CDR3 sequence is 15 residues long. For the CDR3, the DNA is TGTGCCAGCAGCTGGGGCGGACCCCCAAATGAAAAACTGTTTTTT. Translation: CASSWGGPPNEKLFF.

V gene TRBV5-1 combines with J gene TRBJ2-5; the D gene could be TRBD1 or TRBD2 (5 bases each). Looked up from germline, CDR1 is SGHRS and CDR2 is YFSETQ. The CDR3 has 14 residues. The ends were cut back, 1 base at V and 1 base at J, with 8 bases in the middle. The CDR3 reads CASSLFGAQETQYF. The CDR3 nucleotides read TGCGCCAGCAGCTTGTTCGGGGCCCAAGAGACCCAGTACTTC.

The CDR3 DNA sequence: TGCGCCAGCAGCCACCCCCAGGGGGCACCGGTCGGGCAGTTCTTC. It translates to CASSHPQGAPVGQFF. The chain uses TRBV4-1 and TRBJ2-1; 8 bases are shared with TRBD1. The V segment lost 3 bases and the J segment 12 bases; nucleotides outside the gene matches: 13. This CDR3 has 15 amino acids. The germline CDR1 and CDR2 sequences are MGHRA and YSYEKL.

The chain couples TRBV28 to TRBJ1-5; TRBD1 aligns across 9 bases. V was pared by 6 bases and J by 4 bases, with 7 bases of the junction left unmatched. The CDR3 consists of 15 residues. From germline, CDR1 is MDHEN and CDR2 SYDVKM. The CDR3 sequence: CASSPGTGRNQPQHF. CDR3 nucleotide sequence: TGTGCCAGCAGCCCCGGGACAGGGCGGAATCAGCCCCAGCATTTT.

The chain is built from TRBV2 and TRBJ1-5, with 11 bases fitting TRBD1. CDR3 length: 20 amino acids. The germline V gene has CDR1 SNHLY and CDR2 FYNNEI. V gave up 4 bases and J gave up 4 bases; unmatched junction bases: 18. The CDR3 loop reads CASSGPPGQGGNIENQPQHF. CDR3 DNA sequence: TGTGCCAGCAGTGGACCCCCGGGACAGGGGGGCAATATAGAAAATCAGCCCCAGCATTTT.

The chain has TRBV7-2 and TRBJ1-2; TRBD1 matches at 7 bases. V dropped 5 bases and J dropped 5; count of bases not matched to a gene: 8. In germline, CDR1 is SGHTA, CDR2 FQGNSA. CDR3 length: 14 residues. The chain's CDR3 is CASSARTGEYGYTF. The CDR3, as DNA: TGTGCCAGCAGCGCTCGGACAGGAGAGTATGGCTACACCTTC.

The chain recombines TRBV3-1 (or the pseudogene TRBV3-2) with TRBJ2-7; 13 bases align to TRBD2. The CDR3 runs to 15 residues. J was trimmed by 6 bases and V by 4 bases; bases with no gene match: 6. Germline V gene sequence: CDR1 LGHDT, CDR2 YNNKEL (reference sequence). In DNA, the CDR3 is TGTGCCAGCAGCCCGTCGGGACTAGCGGGGCTCGAGCAGTACTTC. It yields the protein CASSPSGLAGLEQYF.

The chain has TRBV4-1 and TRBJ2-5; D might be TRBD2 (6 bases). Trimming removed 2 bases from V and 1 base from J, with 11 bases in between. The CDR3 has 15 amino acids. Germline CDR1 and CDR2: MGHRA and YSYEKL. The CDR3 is CASSQSLAPQETQYF. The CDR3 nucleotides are TGCGCCAGCAGCCAATCCCTAGCGCCCCAAGAGACCCAGTACTTC.

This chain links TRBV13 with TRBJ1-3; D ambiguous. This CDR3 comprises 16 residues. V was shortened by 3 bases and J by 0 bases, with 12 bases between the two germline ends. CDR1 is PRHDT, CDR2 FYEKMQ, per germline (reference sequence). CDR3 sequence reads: CASSFEVGSSGNTIYF. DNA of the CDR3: TGTGCCAGCAGCTTTGAGGTGGGGAGCTCTGGAAACACCATATATTTT.

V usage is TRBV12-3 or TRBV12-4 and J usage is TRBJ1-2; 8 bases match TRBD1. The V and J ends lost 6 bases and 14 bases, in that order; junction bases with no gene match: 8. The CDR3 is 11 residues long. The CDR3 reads CASSMDRVRTF. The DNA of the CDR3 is TGTGCCAGCAGCATGGACAGGGTGAGGACCTTC.

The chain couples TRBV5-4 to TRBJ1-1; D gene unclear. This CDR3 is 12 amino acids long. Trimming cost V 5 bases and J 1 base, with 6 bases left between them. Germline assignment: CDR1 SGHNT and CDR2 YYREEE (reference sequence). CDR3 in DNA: TGTGCCAGCAGTTATGCGAACACTGAAGCTTTCTTT. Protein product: CASSYANTEAFF.

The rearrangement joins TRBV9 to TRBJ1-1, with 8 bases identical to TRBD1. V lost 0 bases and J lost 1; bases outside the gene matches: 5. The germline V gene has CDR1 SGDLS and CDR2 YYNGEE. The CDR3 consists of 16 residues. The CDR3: CASSVDPGTGNTEAFF. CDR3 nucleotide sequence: TGTGCCAGCAGCGTAGACCCCGGGACAGGGAACACTGAAGCTTTCTTT.

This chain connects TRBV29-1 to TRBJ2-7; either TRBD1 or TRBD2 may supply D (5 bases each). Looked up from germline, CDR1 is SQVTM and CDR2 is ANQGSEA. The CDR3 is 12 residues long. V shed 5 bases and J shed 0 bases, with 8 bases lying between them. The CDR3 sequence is CSVSGLSYEQYF. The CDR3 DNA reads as TGCAGCGTTTCGGGGCTCTCCTACGAGCAGTACTTC.

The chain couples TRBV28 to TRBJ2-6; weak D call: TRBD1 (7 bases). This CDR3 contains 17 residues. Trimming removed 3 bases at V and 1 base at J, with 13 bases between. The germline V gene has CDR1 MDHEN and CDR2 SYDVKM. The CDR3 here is CASSFTGAGSGANVLTF. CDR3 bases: TGTGCCAGCAGTTTCACAGGGGCGGGATCTGGGGCCAACGTCCTGACTTTC.

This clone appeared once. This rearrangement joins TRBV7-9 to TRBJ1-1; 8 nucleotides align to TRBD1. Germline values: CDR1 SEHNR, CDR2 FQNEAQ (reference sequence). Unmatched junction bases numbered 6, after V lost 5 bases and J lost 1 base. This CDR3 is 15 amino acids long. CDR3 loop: CASSLQGTGNTEAFF. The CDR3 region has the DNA TGTGCCAGCAGCCTACAAGGGACAGGGAACACTGAAGCTTTCTTT.

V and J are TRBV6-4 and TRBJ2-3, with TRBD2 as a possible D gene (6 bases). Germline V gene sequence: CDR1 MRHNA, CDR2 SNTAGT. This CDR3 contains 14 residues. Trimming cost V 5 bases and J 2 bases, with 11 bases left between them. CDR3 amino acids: CASSRDSLTDTQYF. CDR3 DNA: TGTGCCAGCAGTCGGGACTCCCTCACAGATACGCAGTATTTT.

The CDR3 sequence is CASSQNPGGGGNTEAFF. In DNA, the CDR3 is TGTGCCAGCTCACAAAACCCAGGGGGCGGAGGGAACACTGAAGCTTTCTTT. V usage is TRBV18 and J usage is TRBJ1-1; 8 positions agree with TRBD1. Germline CDR1 is KGHSH and CDR2 is LQKENI. Trimming removed 4 bases from V and 1 base from J; junction bases left unmatched: 11. This CDR3 has 17 residues.

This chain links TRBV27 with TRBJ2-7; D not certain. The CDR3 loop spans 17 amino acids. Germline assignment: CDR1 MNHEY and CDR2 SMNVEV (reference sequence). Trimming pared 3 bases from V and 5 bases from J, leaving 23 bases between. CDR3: CASSFQPRQGQFHEQYF. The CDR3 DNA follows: TGTGCCAGCAGTTTCCAGCCTCGCCAAGGTCAGTTTCACGAGCAGTACTTC.